This entry lists 11 T cell receptor beta chains sequenced from one sample in a study of T-cell memory formation after mild COVID-19. TCRdb ran MiXCR on the 5' RACE reads and lists one entry per CDR3 protein. The table shows about 290,000 distinct CDR3 sequences, with less than 20% occurring only once. Sequenced material: PBMCs or a T cell subset sorted from them (not recorded which). These receptors originate from a man between 18 and 29 years old who had mild COVID-19 (a few samples of this study predate the infection). Cell type and time point are not known.

This clonotype was detected ten times or more. The chain combines TRBV6-6 with TRBJ2-7; perhaps TRBD1 as D (5 bases). Germline V gives CDR1 MNHNY, CDR2 SVGAGI (reference sequence). The CDR3 consists of 15 residues. Deletions cut 4 bases from V and 2 bases from J, with 15 bases between. CDR3 sequence: CASSSVFGQTYEQYV. For the CDR3, the DNA is TGTGCCAGCAGTTCCGTCTTCGGACAAACCTACGAGCAGTACGTC.

The chain links TRBV3-1 to TRBJ1-1; TRBD1 might be the D (5 bases). CDR3 length equals 16 residues. Germline V CDR1 and CDR2: LGHDT, YNNKEL (reference sequence). V lost 2 bases and J lost 1, with 14 bases in between. The DNA of the CDR3 is TGTGCCAGCAGCCAATTCGGGGCTGGGTGGAACACTGAAGCTTTCTTT. Protein: CASSQFGAGWNTEAFF.

The rearrangement joins TRBV12-3 or TRBV12-4 to TRBJ2-5; the match to TRBD2 covers 7 bases. The CDR3 consists of 15 residues. V shed 2 bases, J shed 1 base, and the junction held 4 bases outside the gene matches. In DNA, the CDR3 is TGTGCCAGCAGTTTAAATCCTAGCGGCCAAGAGACCCAGTACTTC. Residues: CASSLNPSGQETQYF.

This clonotype appeared many times. V is TRBV10-3 and J is TRBJ2-7; no clear D. CDR3 length equals 14 residues. Germline-derived CDR1 and CDR2 are ENHRY and SYGVKD. Deletions cut 2 bases from V and 0 bases from J, with 8 bases between. CDR3 coding DNA: TGTGCCATCAGTGAGAGGGCCGACTCCTACGAGCAGTACTTC. Translating it yields CAISERADSYEQYF.

The sample holds a few counts of this clonotype. This rearrangement joins TRBV7-9 to TRBJ1-5; 7 bases fit TRBD1. From germline, CDR1 is SEHNR and CDR2 FQNEAQ (reference sequence). This CDR3 contains 15 residues. V was clipped by 4 bases and J by 7 bases; unmatched bases: 10. The CDR3 coding sequence is TGTGCCAGCAGCTCTAGCGACAGGGAGGGACAGCCCCAGCATTTT. Translating it yields CASSSSDREGQPQHF.

The chain couples TRBV3-1 to TRBJ2-3; D assignment may be TRBD1 or TRBD2 (5 bases each). Trimming stripped 6 bases from V and 5 bases from J, with 9 bases between. Germline loops: CDR1 LGHDT, CDR2 YNNKEL (reference sequence). The CDR3 contains 12 residues. CDR3 region: CASRRGEDTQYF. The CDR3 nucleotides read TGTGCCAGCAGAAGAGGGGAAGATACGCAGTATTTT.

The chain couples TRBV6-6 to TRBJ1-1; D uncertain. This CDR3 spans 15 amino acids. CDR1 and CDR2 from the germline V gene are MNHNY and SVGAGI (reference sequence). The ends were cut back, 0 bases at V and 4 bases at J, with 12 bases in the middle. CDR3 sequence (DNA): TGTGCCAGCAGTTACTCCCCCTCAGGTACCACTGAAGCTTTCTTT. It encodes CASSYSPSGTTEAFF.

This clonotype appeared a few times. The chain recombines TRBV7-2 with TRBJ1-6, with TRBD1 identical over 11 bases. In germline, CDR1 is SGHTA, CDR2 FQGNSA. V lost 4 bases, J lost 14 bases, and 16 bases stayed unmatched. This CDR3 comprises 17 residues. The CDR3 DNA sequence: TGTGCCAGCAGCTCCTTCTCATTTGGACAGGGGGCATTGTCCCTCCACTTT. It encodes CASSSFSFGQGALSLHF.

Comments on this clonotype: At one end the junction does not follow the germline gene, possibly because of a read error. The V call is TRBV19, the J call TRBJ1-4, with TRBD1 matching over 9 bases. This CDR3 region has 14 residues. CDR1 and CDR2 from the germline V gene are LNHDA and SQIVND (reference sequence). CDR3 sequence reads: CASSTGQGNENLFF. In DNA form, the CDR3 reads TGTGCCAGTAGTACGGGACAGGGAAATGAAAATCTGTTTTTT.

This clonotype came up a few times. The chain couples TRBV6-5 to TRBJ1-2, with D tentatively TRBD1 (5 bases). Trimming took off 6 bases at V and 8 bases at J, with 16 bases between the two ends. This CDR3 has 13 amino acids. Per germline, CDR1 MNHEY and CDR2 SVGAGI. This chain's CDR3 is CASRGGKAEGYTF. The CDR3 DNA is TGTGCCAGCAGGGGGGGGAAGGCAGAGGGCTACACCTTC.

The chain employs TRBV6-2 or TRBV6-3 and TRBJ2-3, with D perhaps given as TRBD1 or TRBD2 (5 bases each). Germline CDR1 MNHEY, CDR2 SVGEGT. Trimming shortened V by 3 bases and J by 4 bases, and 8 bases separated the two germline ends. The CDR3 extends over 13 amino acids. The CDR3 coding sequence is TGTGCCAGCAGTTATGAGGGACCAGATACGCAGTATTTT. As protein: CASSYEGPDTQYF.